The clone carrying this T cell receptor (beta chain) was recorded a few times. This CDR3 spans 14 amino acids. In germline, CDR1 is SEHNR, CDR2 FQNEAQ (reference sequence). The V gene end was trimmed by 1 base and the J gene end by 7 bases; junction bases not matched to a gene: 3. This record comes from a study of blood T cell repertoires in COVID-19. Study-level information: Sites in the United States, Italy and Spain provided acute and convalescent COVID-19 samples.

Clones were sequenced by immunoSEQ multiplex PCR, and TCRdb holds only the in-frame ones, with some missing. The profile shows tens of thousands of clones, about four fifths of them singletons. Input material: peripheral blood. The source of this sequence is a man between 65 and 80 years old with active COVID-19. This sequence joins TRBV7-9 and TRBJ2-4, with 8 bases that match TRBD1. Here the CDR3 DNA reads TGTGCCAGCAGCTTAGGGGGACAGGAGAACATTCAGTACTTC. It is translated as CASSLGGQENIQYF.